The 9 T cell receptor beta chains below come from one sample, sequenced in a study of OX40 agonist ivuxolimab in advanced cancers. The repertoire was sequenced with immunoSEQ multiplex PCR; TCRdb's copy has only in-frame clones and lacks some. This sample has about 82,000 clones; about nine tenths occur once, and the top ten carry approximately 8%. The source material was CD4+ or CD8+ T cells sorted from blood, sampled in a trial of the OX40 agonist ivuxolimab. The receptor set was obtained from an adult with an advanced solid tumor such as melanoma, head and neck, liver or kidney cancer.

This clone was counted only a few times. The chain has TRBV27 and TRBJ2-2; weak D call: TRBD2 (6 bases). This CDR3 has 17 amino acids. Between the trimmed V and J ends, which lost 3 bases and 4 bases, there was a span of 18 bases. Germline CDR1 MNHEY, CDR2 SMNVEV (reference sequence). CDR3: CASSFQHGSGGTGELFF. The CDR3 region has the DNA TGTGCCAGCAGTTTCCAACATGGTAGCGGAGGCACCGGGGAGCTGTTTTTT.

This sequence joins TRBV4-3 and TRBJ2-5; the D is unclear. This CDR3 has 13 residues. V was shortened by 1 base and J by 3 bases, with 6 bases between the two germline ends. Looked up from germline, CDR1 is LGHNA and CDR2 is YSLEER. The CDR3 loop reads CASSQGVEETQYF. Written as DNA, the CDR3 is TGCGCCAGCAGCCAAGGAGTTGAAGAGACCCAGTACTTC.

This clone has just one count. The rearrangement joins TRBV7-7 to TRBJ2-4; 9 positions agree with TRBD1. V lost 1 base, J lost 0 bases, and 4 bases stayed unmatched. This CDR3 has 17 amino acids. Germline CDR1 is SSHAT and CDR2 is FNYEAQ (reference sequence). The DNA of the CDR3 is TGTGCCAGCAGCTTAGGGGACAGGGATTTAGCCAAAAACATTCAGTACTTC. Protein product: CASSLGDRDLAKNIQYF. The full variable domain, in which reference TRBV7-7 and TRBJ2-4 provide the parts outside the CDR3, is GAGVSQSPRYKVTKRGQDVTLRCDPISSHATLYWYQQALGQGPEFLTYFNYEAQPDKSGLPSDRFSAERPEGSISTLTIQRTEQRDSAMYRCASSLGDRDLAKNIQYFGAGTRLSVL.

The chain is built from TRBV18 and TRBJ1-1, with D perhaps TRBD1 (6 bases). The CDR3 length is 16 residues. Trimming cost V 4 bases and J 2 bases, with 17 bases left between them. The germline gives CDR1 KGHSH, CDR2 LQKENI. CDR3 nucleotide sequence: TGTGCCAGCTCACGGGAGAGACAGGACGGTAACACTGAAGCTTTCTTT. It translates to CASSRERQDGNTEAFF.

Turning to this clone: Within the sample, other DNA sequences also encode this same CDR3. The chain is built from TRBV9 and TRBJ2-3; D possibly matches TRBD1 or TRBD2 (6 bases each). Between the trimmed V and J ends, which lost 0 bases and 0 bases, there was a span of 11 bases. CDR1 is SGDLS and CDR2 is YYNGEE in the germline V gene. The CDR3 runs 16 residues. The CDR3 region has the DNA TGTGCCAGCAGCGTAGAGGGGGGAGCTAGCACAGATACGCAGTATTTT. Its protein is CASSVEGGASTDTQYF. The complete variable domain, with remaining parts taken from reference TRBV9 and TRBJ2-3, reads DSGVTQTPKHLITATGQRVTLRCSPRSGDLSVYWYQQSLDQGLQFLIQYYNGEERAKGNILERFSAQQFPDLHSELNLSSLELGDSALYFCASSVEGGASTDTQYFGPGTRLTVL.

V gene TRBV27 combines with J gene TRBJ2-7; the D gene could be TRBD1 or TRBD2 (5 bases each). Germline CDR1 and CDR2: MNHEY and SMNVEV (reference sequence). The CDR3 totals 14 residues. V lost 5 bases to trimming and J lost 2 bases, with 13 bases between them. CDR3 region: CASSLSMGAYEQYF. CDR3 DNA: TGTGCCAGCAGTCTAAGCATGGGGGCCTACGAGCAGTACTTC.

The chain joins TRBV7-9 to TRBJ2-5; TRBD2 agrees at 14 bases. With 2 bases clipped from V and 6 bases from J, the junction kept 8 bases outside the gene matches. The CDR3 spans 17 residues. Germline CDR1 reads SEHNR; CDR2 reads FQNEAQ (reference sequence). CDR3 nucleotides: TGTGCCAGCAGCTTAAAGACTAGCGGGGGGGCCCTGAAGACCCAGTACTTC. The encoded protein is CASSLKTSGGALKTQYF.

The chain recombines TRBV12-1 with TRBJ1-5. TRBV12-1 is a pseudogene. CDR3 length: 14 amino acids. CDR3 region: CASSPGIDNQPQHF. The CDR3 DNA reads TGTGCCAGCAGCCCCGGAATCGACAATCAGCCCCAGCATTTT.

V is TRBV4-1 and J is TRBJ2-1, with TRBD1 matching over 10 bases. The CDR3 extends over 18 amino acids. Germline trimming cut 3 bases from V and 5 bases from J; bases unmatched to any gene: 13. Germline V gene lookup returns CDR1 MGHRA and CDR2 YSYEKL. The CDR3 nucleotides read TGCGCCAGCAGCCAGGTATCCGCCGGGACAGGGGATCACAATGAGCAGTTCTTC. Amino acids: CASSQVSAGTGDHNEQFF.